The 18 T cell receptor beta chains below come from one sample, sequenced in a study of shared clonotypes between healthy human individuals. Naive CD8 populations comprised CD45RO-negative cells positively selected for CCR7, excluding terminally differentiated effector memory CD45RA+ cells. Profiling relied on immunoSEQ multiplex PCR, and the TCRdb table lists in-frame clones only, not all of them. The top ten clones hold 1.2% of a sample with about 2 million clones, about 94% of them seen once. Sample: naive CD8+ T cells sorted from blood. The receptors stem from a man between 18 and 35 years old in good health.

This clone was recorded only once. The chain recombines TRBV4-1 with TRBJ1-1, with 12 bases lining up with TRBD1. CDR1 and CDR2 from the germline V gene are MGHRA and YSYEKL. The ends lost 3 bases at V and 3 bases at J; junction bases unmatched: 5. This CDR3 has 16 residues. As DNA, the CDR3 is TGCGCCAGCAGCCAGGGGACAGGGGGCGCGGACACTGAAGCTTTCTTT. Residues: CASSQGTGGADTEAFF.

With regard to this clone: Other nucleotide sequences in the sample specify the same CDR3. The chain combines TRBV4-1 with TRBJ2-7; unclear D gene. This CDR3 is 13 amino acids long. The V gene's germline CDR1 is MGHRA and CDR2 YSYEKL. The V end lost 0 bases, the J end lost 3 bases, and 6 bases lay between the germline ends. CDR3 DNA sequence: TGCGCCAGCAGCCAAGAGTACGGCTACGAGCAGTACTTC. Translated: CASSQEYGYEQYF.

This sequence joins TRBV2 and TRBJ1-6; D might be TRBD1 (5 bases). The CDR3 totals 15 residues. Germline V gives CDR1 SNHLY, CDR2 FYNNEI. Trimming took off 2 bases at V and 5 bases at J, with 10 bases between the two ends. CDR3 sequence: CASSEQAGNNSPLHF. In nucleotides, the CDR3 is TGTGCCAGCAGTGAACAGGCAGGGAATAATTCACCCCTCCACTTT.

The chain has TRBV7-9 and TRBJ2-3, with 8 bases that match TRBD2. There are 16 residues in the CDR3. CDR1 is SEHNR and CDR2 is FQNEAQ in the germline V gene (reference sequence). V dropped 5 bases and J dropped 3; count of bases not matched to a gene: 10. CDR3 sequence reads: CASSLSLSGVTDTQYF. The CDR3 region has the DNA TGTGCCAGCAGCCTCAGCCTTAGCGGGGTAACAGATACGCAGTATTTT.

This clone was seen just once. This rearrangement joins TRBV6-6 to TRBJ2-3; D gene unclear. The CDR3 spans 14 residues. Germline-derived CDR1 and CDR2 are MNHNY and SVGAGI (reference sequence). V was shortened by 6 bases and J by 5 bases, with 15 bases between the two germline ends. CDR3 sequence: CASSNGLNVDTQYF. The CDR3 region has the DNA TGTGCCAGCAGCAACGGGCTGAACGTAGATACGCAGTATTTT.

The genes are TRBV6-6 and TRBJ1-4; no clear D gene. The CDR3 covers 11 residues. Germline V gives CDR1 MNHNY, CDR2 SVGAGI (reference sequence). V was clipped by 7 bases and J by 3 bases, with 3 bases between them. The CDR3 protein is CASTPNEKLFF. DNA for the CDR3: TGTGCCAGCACCCCTAATGAAAAACTGTTTTTT.

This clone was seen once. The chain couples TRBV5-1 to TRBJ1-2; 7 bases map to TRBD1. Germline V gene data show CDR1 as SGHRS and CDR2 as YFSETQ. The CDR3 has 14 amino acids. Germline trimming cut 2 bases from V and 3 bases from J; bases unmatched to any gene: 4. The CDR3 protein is CASSLFTGDYGYTF. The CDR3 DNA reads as TGCGCCAGCAGCTTATTTACAGGGGACTATGGCTACACCTTC. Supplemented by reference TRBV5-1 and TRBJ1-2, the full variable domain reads KAGVTQTPRYLIKTRGQQVTLSCSPISGHRSVSWYQQTPGQGLQFLFEYFSETQRNKGNFPGRFSGRQFSNSRSEMNVSTLELGDSALYLCASSLFTGDYGYTFGSGTRLTVV.

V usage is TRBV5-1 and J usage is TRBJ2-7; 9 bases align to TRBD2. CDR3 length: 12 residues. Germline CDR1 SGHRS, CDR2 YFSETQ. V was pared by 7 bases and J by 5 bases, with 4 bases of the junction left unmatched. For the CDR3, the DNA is TGCGCCAGCCTTGGGACTAGCAACGAGCAGTACTTC. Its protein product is CASLGTSNEQYF.

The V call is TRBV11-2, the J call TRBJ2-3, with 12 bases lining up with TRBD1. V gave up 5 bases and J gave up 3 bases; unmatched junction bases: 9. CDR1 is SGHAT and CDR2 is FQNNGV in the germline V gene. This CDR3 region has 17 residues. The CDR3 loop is CASSPPGQGAQTDTQYF. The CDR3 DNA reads TGTGCCAGCAGCCCACCGGGACAGGGGGCGCAAACAGATACGCAGTATTTT. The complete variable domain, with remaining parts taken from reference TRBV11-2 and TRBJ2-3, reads EAGVAQSPRYKIIEKRQSVAFWCNPISGHATLYWYQQILGQGPKLLIQFQNNGVVDDSQLPKDRFSAERLKGVDSTLKIQPAKLEDSAVYLCASSPPGQGAQTDTQYFGPGTRLTVL.

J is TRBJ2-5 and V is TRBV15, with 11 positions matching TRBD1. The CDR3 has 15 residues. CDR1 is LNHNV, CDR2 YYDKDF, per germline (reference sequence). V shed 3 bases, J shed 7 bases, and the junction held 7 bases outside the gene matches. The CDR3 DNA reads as TGTGCCACCAGCAGGCCGGGACAGGGGGAGGGGACCCAGTACTTC. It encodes CATSRPGQGEGTQYF.

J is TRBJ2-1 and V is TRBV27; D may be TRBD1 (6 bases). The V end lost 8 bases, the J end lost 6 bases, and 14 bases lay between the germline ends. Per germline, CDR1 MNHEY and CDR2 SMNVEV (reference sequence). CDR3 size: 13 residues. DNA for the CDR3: TGTGCCAGCGGCCTGACAGGAACCAATGAGCAGTTCTTC. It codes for CASGLTGTNEQFF.

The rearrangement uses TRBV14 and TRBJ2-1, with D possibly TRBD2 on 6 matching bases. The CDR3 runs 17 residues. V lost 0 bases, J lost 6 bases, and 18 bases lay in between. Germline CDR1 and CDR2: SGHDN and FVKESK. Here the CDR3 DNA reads TGTGCCAGCAGCCAAGAGAGGTTCGGCGGGGCGCGCAATGAGCAGTTCTTC. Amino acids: CASSQERFGGARNEQFF.

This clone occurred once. The DNA for the CDR3 is TGTGCCAGCAGCCCACATCCGGACAGGCCCACAGATACGCAGTATTTT. This translates into CASSPHPDRPTDTQYF. The rearrangement joins TRBV7-9 to TRBJ2-3; 7 nucleotides agree with TRBD1. Looked up from germline, CDR1 is SEHNR and CDR2 is FQNEAQ (reference sequence). V trimming: 5 bases; J trimming: 2 bases; junction bases outside the gene matches: 10. The CDR3 sequence is 16 residues long. Filled out from reference TRBV7-9 and TRBJ2-3, the complete variable domain reads DTGVSQNPRHKITKRGQNVTFRCDPISEHNRLYWYRQTLGQGPEFLTYFQNEAQLEKSRLLSDRFSAERPKGSFSTLEIQRTEQGDSAMYLCASSPHPDRPTDTQYFGPGTRLTVL.

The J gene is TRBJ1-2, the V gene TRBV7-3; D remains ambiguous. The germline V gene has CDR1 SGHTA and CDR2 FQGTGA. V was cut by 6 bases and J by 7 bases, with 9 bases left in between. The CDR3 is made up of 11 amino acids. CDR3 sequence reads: CASRPDCGYTF. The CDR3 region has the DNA TGTGCCAGCAGACCGGACTGTGGCTACACCTTC.

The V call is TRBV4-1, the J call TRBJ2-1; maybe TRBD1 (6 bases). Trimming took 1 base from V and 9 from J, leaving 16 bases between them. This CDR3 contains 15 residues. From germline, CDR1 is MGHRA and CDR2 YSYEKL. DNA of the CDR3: TGCGCCAGCAGCCAAGGTGTCGGCTCCAGGGGTGAGCAGTTCTTC. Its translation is CASSQGVGSRGEQFF.

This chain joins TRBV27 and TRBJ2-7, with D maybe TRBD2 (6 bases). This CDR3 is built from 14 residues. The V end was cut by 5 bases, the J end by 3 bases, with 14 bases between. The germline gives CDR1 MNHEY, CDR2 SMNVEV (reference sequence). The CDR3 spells CASSHQGGYYEQYF. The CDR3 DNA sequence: TGTGCCAGCAGTCACCAGGGAGGCTACTACGAGCAGTACTTC.

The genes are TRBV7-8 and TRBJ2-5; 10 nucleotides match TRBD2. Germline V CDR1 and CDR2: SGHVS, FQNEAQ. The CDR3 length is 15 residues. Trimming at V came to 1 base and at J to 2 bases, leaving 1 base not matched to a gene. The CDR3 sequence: CASSLELAGQETQYF. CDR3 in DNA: TGTGCCAGCAGCTTAGAACTAGCGGGACAAGAGACCCAGTACTTC.

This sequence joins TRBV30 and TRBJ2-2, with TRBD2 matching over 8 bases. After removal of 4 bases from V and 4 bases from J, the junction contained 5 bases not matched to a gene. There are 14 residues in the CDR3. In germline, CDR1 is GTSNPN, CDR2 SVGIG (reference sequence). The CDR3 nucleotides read TGTGCCTGGAAGTGGCGGGGGGCCACCGGGGAGCTGTTTTTT. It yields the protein CAWKWRGATGELFF.